The 24 T cell receptor beta chains below were found in one sample sequenced in a study of graft-versus-host responses after intestinal transplantation. TCRdb's copy holds only in-frame clones and misses some; the assay was immunoSEQ multiplex PCR. The sample has 90,000 to 100,000 clones, roughly nine tenths seen once. Their recognized antigens are unknown. This sample comprised unstimulated CD8+ T cells sorted from spleen or lymph node cells, obtained before intestinal transplant. The source is a human donor who received an intestinal transplant.

The chain couples TRBV27 to TRBJ1-2, with TRBD1 as a possible D gene (6 bases). Germline CDR1 is MNHEY and CDR2 is SMNVEV (reference sequence). This CDR3 contains 13 residues. Trimming removed 2 bases at V and 2 bases at J, with 6 bases between. DNA for the CDR3: TGTGCCAGCAGTTTAACAGGGAACTATGGCTACACCTTC. Amino acids: CASSLTGNYGYTF.

The chain uses TRBV28 and TRBJ2-1; D is undetermined. With 5 bases removed from V and 5 bases from J, the gap between germline ends came to 4 bases. Per the germline V gene, CDR1 is MDHEN and CDR2 is SYDVKM. The CDR3 extends over 11 amino acids. The CDR3 is CASSPDNEQFF. The CDR3 DNA follows: TGTGCCAGCAGTCCGGACAATGAGCAGTTCTTC. Full variable domain (rest looked up from reference TRBV28 and TRBJ2-1): DVKVTQSSRYLVKRTGEKVFLECVQDMDHENMFWYRQDPGLGLRLIYFSYDVKMKEKGDIPEGYSVSREKKERFSLILESASTNQTSMYLCASSPDNEQFFGPGTRLTVL.

The rearrangement links TRBV30 to TRBJ2-1; D is undetermined. Trimming left V 3 bases short and J 7 bases short, with 10 bases between. Germline CDR1 GTSNPN, CDR2 SVGIG (reference sequence). The CDR3 is 12 residues long. The CDR3 nucleotides read TGTGCCTGGAGAGAGGTTCGGAATGAGCAGTTCTTC. Its translation is CAWREVRNEQFF.

The chain uses TRBV6-1 and TRBJ1-5; no reliable D call. The length of the CDR3 is 16 residues. Trimming removed 1 base at V and 3 bases at J, with 13 bases between. Germline CDR1 MNHNS, CDR2 SASEGT. The CDR3 reads CASSEVGHLTNQPQHF. As DNA, the CDR3 is TGTGCCAGCAGTGAAGTTGGGCACCTCACCAATCAGCCCCAGCATTTT.

The chain uses TRBV14 and TRBJ2-3; 12 nucleotides line up with TRBD2. The CDR3 totals 19 residues. The V and J ends lost 0 bases and 5 bases, in that order; junction bases with no gene match: 12. From germline, CDR1 is SGHDN and CDR2 FVKESK. This CDR3 reads CASSQDYRLAGGPGDTQYF. In DNA, the CDR3 is TGTGCCAGCAGCCAAGATTATAGGCTAGCGGGGGGGCCAGGAGATACGCAGTATTTT.

The chain uses TRBV9 and TRBJ2-5, with 10 bases matching TRBD1. TRBJ2-7 explains the end of the DNA better; the J call may be wrong. The CDR3 spans 17 residues. Germline assignment: CDR1 SGDLS and CDR2 YYNGEE. CDR3: CASSVGLGTGVNYEQYF. The CDR3, as DNA: TGTGCCAGCAGCGTGGGATTGGGGACAGGGGTGAACTACGAGCAGTACTTC.

V is TRBV15 and J is TRBJ1-1, with no clear D. This CDR3 is 13 amino acids long. V lost 5 bases and J 0 bases, leaving 7 bases between the germline ends. The germline V gene has CDR1 LNHNV and CDR2 YYDKDF (reference sequence). The CDR3 is CATSPTVNTEAFF. DNA of the CDR3: TGTGCCACCAGCCCTACAGTGAACACTGAAGCTTTCTTT.

The CDR3 loop is CAITTSPNTGELFF. CDR3 sequence (DNA): TGCGCCATTACGACTAGCCCGAACACCGGGGAGCTGTTTTTT. The chain carries TRBV10-2 and TRBJ2-2; TRBD2 matches 7 bases. This CDR3 has 14 residues. V lost 10 bases and J lost 0; bases outside the gene matches: 5. CDR1 is WSHSY and CDR2 is SAAADI in the germline V gene.

This chain joins TRBV4-1 and TRBJ2-7, with 9 bases aligning to TRBD1. In germline, CDR1 is MGHRA, CDR2 YSYEKL. V was clipped by 0 bases and J by 2 bases; unmatched bases: 14. The CDR3 length is 19 residues. CDR3 in DNA: TGCGCCAGCAGCCAAGATAGGGGGTCCGGGACAGGGAGCGCCTACGAGCAGTACTTC. This gives the protein CASSQDRGSGTGSAYEQYF.

This chain connects TRBV7-6 to TRBJ2-1, with a possible D match to TRBD1 (6 bases). The CDR3 has 13 residues. The germline V and J ends were trimmed by 6 bases and 10 bases, with 16 bases remaining between them. The germline V gene has CDR1 SGHVS and CDR2 FNYEAQ. The CDR3 region is CASSPNRDLEQFF. The CDR3 coding sequence is TGTGCCAGCAGTCCCAACAGGGACCTAGAGCAGTTCTTC.

The V and J genes are TRBV10-2 and TRBJ2-7; D might be TRBD1 (6 bases). The V and J ends lost 6 bases and 4 bases respectively, with 22 bases between them. In germline, CDR1 is WSHSY, CDR2 SAAADI. The CDR3 runs to 16 residues. CDR3 DNA: TGCGCCAGCAGCGAACCTGACAGGCTTCTCATTTACGAGCAGTACTTC. Its translation is CASSEPDRLLIYEQYF.

The chain combines TRBV25-1 with TRBJ2-5; tentative D call: TRBD2 (6 bases). V was trimmed by 7 bases and J by 5 bases, leaving 14 bases between them. Germline lookup yields CDR1 MGHDK and CDR2 SYGVNS. The length of the CDR3 is 13 residues. DNA of the CDR3: TGTGCCAGCATGGAGGGAGGACCCGAGACCCAGTACTTC. As protein: CASMEGGPETQYF.

V usage is TRBV28 and J usage is TRBJ1-5; a weak D match, TRBD1 (5 bases). V dropped 11 bases and J dropped 0 bases, with 14 bases sitting between them. Germline-derived CDR1 and CDR2 are MDHEN and SYDVKM. The CDR3 consists of 14 residues. CDR3 DNA sequence: TGTGCCTCAGGGCAGGTTCTTAGCAATCAGCCCCAGCATTTT. This gives the protein CASGQVLSNQPQHF. The whole variable domain, filled in from reference TRBV28 and TRBJ1-5, reads DVKVTQSSRYLVKRTGEKVFLECVQDMDHENMFWYRQDPGLGLRLIYFSYDVKMKEKGDIPEGYSVSREKKERFSLILESASTNQTSMYLCASGQVLSNQPQHFGDGTRLSIL.

This chain links TRBV27 with TRBJ1-2, with D unresolved. V was shortened by 5 bases and J by 2 bases, with 15 bases between the two germline ends. This CDR3 has 15 amino acids. The germline gives CDR1 MNHEY, CDR2 SMNVEV (reference sequence). CDR3 in amino acids: CASSMSAGRNYGYTF. CDR3 coding DNA: TGTGCCAGCAGTATGTCTGCCGGCAGGAACTATGGCTACACCTTC.

The rearrangement uses TRBV28 and TRBJ2-3, with no clear D. CDR1 is MDHEN, CDR2 SYDVKM, per germline. The CDR3 has 14 amino acids. The V and J ends lost 7 bases and 4 bases respectively, with 15 bases between them. The CDR3 region has the DNA TGTGCCAGCAAGCCCCTTATCCCGGCAGATACGCAGTATTTT. Translated: CASKPLIPADTQYF.

The gene calls are TRBV4-2 and TRBJ2-1, with TRBD2 matching 9 bases. CDR1 and CDR2 (germline): LGHNA, YNFKEQ. Unmatched junction bases numbered 8, after V lost 1 base and J lost 10 bases. The CDR3 covers 15 residues. Here the CDR3 reads CASSQGLAGSEEQFF. CDR3 nucleotides: TGTGCCAGCAGCCAAGGGCTAGCGGGATCGGAGGAGCAGTTCTTC.

J is TRBJ2-5 and V is TRBV6-6; a possible D gene is TRBD1 (6 bases). Germline-derived CDR1 and CDR2 are MNHNY and SVGAGI (reference sequence). The ends were cut back, 6 bases at V and 5 bases at J, with 13 bases in the middle. There are 13 residues in the CDR3. In nucleotides, the CDR3 is TGTGCCAGCAGACAGGGTTCGCGGGAGACCCAGTACTTC. It yields the protein CASRQGSRETQYF.

The CDR3 is CASSYTESSGNTIYF. The CDR3 DNA reads TGTGCCAGCAGTTACACGGAGTCCTCTGGAAACACCATATATTTT. The gene calls are TRBV6-5 and TRBJ1-3; no definite D call. V lost 2 bases and J 0 bases, leaving 8 bases between the germline ends. CDR1 is MNHEY and CDR2 is SVGAGI in the germline V gene. This CDR3 has 15 residues.

J is TRBJ1-4 and V is TRBV11-2, with 7 bases that match TRBD1. From germline, CDR1 is SGHAT and CDR2 FQNNGV. CDR3 length equals 14 residues. Trimming at V came to 6 bases and at J to 6 bases, leaving 7 bases not matched to a gene. The CDR3 protein is CASSRRGNYEKLFF. The DNA of the CDR3 is TGTGCCAGCAGTCGCAGGGGGAATTATGAAAAACTGTTTTTT. Based on the CDR3 plus reference TRBV11-2 and TRBJ1-4, the full variable domain is EAGVAQSPRYKIIEKRQSVAFWCNPISGHATLYWYQQILGQGPKLLIQFQNNGVVDDSQLPKDRFSAERLKGVDSTLKIQPAKLEDSAVYLCASSRRGNYEKLFFGSGTQLSVL.

This rearrangement joins TRBV6-5 to TRBJ1-6, with 7 bases fitting TRBD1. The V segment lost 3 bases and the J segment 10 bases; nucleotides outside the gene matches: 12. This CDR3 has 16 amino acids. The V gene's germline CDR1 is MNHEY and CDR2 SVGAGI. The chain's CDR3 is CASSYKPGQIISPLHF. Here the CDR3 DNA reads TGTGCCAGCAGTTATAAACCGGGACAGATAATATCACCCCTCCACTTT.

This chain joins TRBV6-1 and TRBJ2-1; 8 bases are a match to TRBD1. Losses at the gene ends were 2 bases for V and 4 bases for J; bases not matched to a gene: 4. Germline CDR1 is MNHNS and CDR2 is SASEGT. This CDR3 spans 15 amino acids. The DNA for the CDR3 is TGTGCCAGCAGTGAACACAGGGGGTTATACAATGAGCAGTTCTTC. Translated: CASSEHRGLYNEQFF.

The rearrangement uses TRBV4-1 and TRBJ2-2; 7 bases fit TRBD1. V shed 0 bases and J 4 bases; nucleotides not matched to a gene: 2. The CDR3 sequence is 15 residues long. The germline V gene has CDR1 MGHRA and CDR2 YSYEKL. The DNA for the CDR3 is TGCGCCAGCAGCCAAGATGGGACAGCCACCGGGGAGCTGTTTTTT. It codes for CASSQDGTATGELFF.

The gene calls are TRBV5-1 and TRBJ2-7; TRBD1 matches 8 bases. Germline lookup yields CDR1 SGHRS and CDR2 YFSETQ. The CDR3 has 16 amino acids. Unmatched junction bases numbered 9, after V lost 0 bases and J lost 4 bases. The CDR3: CASSLDTGGRKYEQYF. The CDR3 bases are TGCGCCAGCAGCTTGGACACAGGGGGGAGGAAATACGAGCAGTACTTC.

The chain uses TRBV6-5 and TRBJ1-4; the D gene is possibly TRBD1 (5 bases). The V gene's germline CDR1 is MNHEY and CDR2 SVGAGI. This CDR3 has 13 residues. Trimming removed 6 bases from V and 4 bases from J, with 9 bases in between. In nucleotides, the CDR3 is TGTGCCAGCAGCTGGGGGGTTAATGAAAAACTGTTTTTT. Its translation is CASSWGVNEKLFF.